This TCR beta chain originates from a study of blood T cell repertoires in COVID-19. Notes on this clone: The same CDR3 can be traced to other DNA sequences in this sample.

Germline trimming cut 3 bases from V and 3 bases from J; bases unmatched to any gene: 0. This CDR3 has 13 amino acids. Germline CDR1 reads KGHSH; CDR2 reads LQKENI. Study processing details: Nucleated cell counts were estimated from reference gene primer amplification. Only in-frame clones appear in the TCRdb table, and some are missing; sequencing was by immunoSEQ multiplex PCR. That table supplies the V and J calls and clone size; D and trimming were determined from the DNA. The table lists approximately 100,000 clones, 80% to 90% of them singletons. The source material was peripheral blood. The J gene is TRBJ1-1, the V gene TRBV18; 8 nucleotides line up with TRBD1. This sequence originates from a woman aged 55-69 years with acute or convalescent COVID-19. The CDR3 nucleotides are TGTGCCAGCTCACCGGGACAGGACACTGAAGCTTTCTTT. Protein product: CASSPGQDTEAFF.